The clone carrying this T cell receptor beta chain was observed a few times. What it recognizes is unknown. This record belongs to a study of T cells after yellow fever vaccination. Looking at the study overall: Preparation used SMART-Seq v4 Ultra Low Input for the low-cell-number fractions.

General study results and limits: Most clones from primary vaccination resurfaced after the booster (under 97% CD4, about 91% CD8). Researchers cautioned that FACS-sorted repertoires could harbor abundant clonotypes contaminating from the bulk population.

Each CDR3 protein is one row after TCRdb ran MiXCR on the 5' RACE reads. Of over 150,000 distinct CDR3 sequences listed, 6.2% are singletons. Germline loops: CDR1 SGHNT, CDR2 YYREEE (reference sequence). With 3 bases removed from V and 3 bases from J, the gap between germline ends came to 12 bases. The CDR3 is 14 amino acids. This TCR came from a man between 18 and 29 years old who received the YFV17D yellow fever vaccine. The material was CD4+ T cells sorted from PBMCs, obtained on the day of the first yellow fever vaccination. V usage is TRBV5-4 and J usage is TRBJ1-2; D unclear. In DNA form, the CDR3 reads TGTGCCAGCAGCTCGATGAGTTGGGACTATGGCTACACCTTC. Translation: CASSSMSWDYGYTF.